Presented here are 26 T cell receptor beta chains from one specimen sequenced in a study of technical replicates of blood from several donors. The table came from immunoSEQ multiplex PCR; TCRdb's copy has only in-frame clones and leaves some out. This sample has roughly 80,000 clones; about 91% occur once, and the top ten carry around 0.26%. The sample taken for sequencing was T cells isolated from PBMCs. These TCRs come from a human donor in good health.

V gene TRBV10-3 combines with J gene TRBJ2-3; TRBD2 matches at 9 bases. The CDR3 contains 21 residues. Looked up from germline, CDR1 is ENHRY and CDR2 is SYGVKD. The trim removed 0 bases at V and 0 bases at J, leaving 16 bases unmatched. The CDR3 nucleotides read TGTGCCATCAGTGAGTCGTGGTTAGCGGGGGCCACTAATACTAGCACAGATACGCAGTATTTT. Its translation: CAISESWLAGATNTSTDTQYF.

CDR3 sequence: CASSLEDARRGETQYF. CDR3 sequence (DNA): TGCGCCAGCAGCTTGGAGGACGCTCGGCGGGGTGAGACCCAGTACTTC. V is TRBV5-1 and J is TRBJ2-5; D perhaps matches TRBD2 (6 bases). Germline assignment: CDR1 SGHRS and CDR2 YFSETQ. The CDR3 loop spans 16 amino acids. Trimming removed 0 bases at V and 5 bases at J, with 17 bases between.

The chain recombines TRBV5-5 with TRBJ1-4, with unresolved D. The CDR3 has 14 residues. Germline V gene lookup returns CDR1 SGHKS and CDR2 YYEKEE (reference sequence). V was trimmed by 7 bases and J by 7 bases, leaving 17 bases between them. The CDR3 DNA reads TGTGCCAGCCCGCCCGGCCCGGGTGGTGAAAAACTGTTTTTT. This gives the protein CASPPGPGGEKLFF.

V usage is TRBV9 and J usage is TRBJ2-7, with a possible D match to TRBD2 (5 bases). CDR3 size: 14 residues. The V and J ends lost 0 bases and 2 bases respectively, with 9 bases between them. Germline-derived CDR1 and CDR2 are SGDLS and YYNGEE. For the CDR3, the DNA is TGTGCCAGCAGCGTAGGAGGGAGCCCCTACGAGCAGTACTTC. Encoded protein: CASSVGGSPYEQYF. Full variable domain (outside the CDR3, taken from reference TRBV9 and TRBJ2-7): DSGVTQTPKHLITATGQRVTLRCSPRSGDLSVYWYQQSLDQGLQFLIQYYNGEERAKGNILERFSAQQFPDLHSELNLSSLELGDSALYFCASSVGGSPYEQYFGPGTRLTVT.

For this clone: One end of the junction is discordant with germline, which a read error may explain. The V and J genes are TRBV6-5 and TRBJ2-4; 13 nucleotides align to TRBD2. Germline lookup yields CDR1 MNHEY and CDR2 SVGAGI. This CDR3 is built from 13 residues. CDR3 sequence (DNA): TGTGCCAGCAGCCTGGGACTAGCGGGACGGTGGGGCTTC. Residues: CASSLGLAGRWGF.

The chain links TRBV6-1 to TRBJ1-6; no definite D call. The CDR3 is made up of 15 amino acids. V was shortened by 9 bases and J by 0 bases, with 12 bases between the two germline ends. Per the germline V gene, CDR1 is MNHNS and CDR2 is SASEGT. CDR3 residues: CASSPSGSYNSPLHF. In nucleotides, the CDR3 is TGTGCCAGTAGTCCCTCGGGCTCCTATAATTCACCCCTCCACTTT.

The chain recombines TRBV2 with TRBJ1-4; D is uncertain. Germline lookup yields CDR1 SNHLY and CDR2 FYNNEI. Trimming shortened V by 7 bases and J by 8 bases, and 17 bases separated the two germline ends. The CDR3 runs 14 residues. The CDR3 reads CASNPTVGGEKLFF. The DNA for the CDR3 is TGTGCCAGCAACCCCACCGTCGGCGGCGAAAAACTGTTTTTT.

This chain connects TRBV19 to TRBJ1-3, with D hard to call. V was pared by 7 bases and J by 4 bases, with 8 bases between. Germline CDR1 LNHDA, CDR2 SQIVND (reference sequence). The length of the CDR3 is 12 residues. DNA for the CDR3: TGTGCCAGTACCCCGAGCGGAAACACCATATATTTT. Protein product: CASTPSGNTIYF.

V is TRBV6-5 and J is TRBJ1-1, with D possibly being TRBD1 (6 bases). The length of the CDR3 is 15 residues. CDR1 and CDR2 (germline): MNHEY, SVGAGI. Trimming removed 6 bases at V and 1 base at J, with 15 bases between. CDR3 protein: CASSPRGGENTEAFF. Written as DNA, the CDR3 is TGTGCCAGCAGCCCCAGGGGTGGGGAGAACACTGAAGCTTTCTTT.

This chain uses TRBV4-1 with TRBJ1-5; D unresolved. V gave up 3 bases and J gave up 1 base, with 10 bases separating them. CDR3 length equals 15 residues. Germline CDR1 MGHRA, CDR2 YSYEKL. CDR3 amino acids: CASSQQHVSNQPQHF. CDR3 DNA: TGCGCCAGCAGCCAGCAACATGTGAGCAATCAGCCCCAGCATTTT.

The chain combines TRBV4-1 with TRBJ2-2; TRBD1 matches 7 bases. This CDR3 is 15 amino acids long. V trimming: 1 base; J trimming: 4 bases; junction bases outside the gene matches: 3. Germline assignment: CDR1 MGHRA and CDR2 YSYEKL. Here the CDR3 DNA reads TGCGCCAGCAGCCAAGGGGACAGATTCACCGGGGAGCTGTTTTTT. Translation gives CASSQGDRFTGELFF.

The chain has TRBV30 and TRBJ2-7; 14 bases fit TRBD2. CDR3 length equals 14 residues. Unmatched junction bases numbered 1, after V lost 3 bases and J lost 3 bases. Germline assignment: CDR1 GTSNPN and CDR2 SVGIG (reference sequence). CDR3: CAWRGLAGDYEQYF. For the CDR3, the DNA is TGTGCCTGGAGGGGACTAGCGGGGGACTACGAGCAGTACTTC.

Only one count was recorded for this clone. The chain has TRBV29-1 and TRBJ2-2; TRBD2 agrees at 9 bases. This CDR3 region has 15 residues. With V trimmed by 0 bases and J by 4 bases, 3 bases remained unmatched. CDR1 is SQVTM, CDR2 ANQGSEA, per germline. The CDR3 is CSVEDRTSATGELFF. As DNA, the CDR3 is TGCAGCGTTGAAGACCGGACTAGCGCCACCGGGGAGCTGTTTTTT.

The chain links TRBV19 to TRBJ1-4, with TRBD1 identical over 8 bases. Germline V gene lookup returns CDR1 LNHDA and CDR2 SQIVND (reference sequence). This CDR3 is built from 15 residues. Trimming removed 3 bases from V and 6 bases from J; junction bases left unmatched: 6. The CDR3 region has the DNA TGTGCCAGTAGTATGTCAGGGGGCGCAGATGAAAAACTGTTTTTT. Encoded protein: CASSMSGGADEKLFF.

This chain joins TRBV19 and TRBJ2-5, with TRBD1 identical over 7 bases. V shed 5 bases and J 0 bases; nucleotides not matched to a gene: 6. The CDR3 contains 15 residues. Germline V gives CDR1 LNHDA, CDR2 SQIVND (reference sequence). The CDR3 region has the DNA TGTGCCAGTAGTCTAAGACAGGGCCACCAAGAGACCCAGTACTTC. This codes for CASSLRQGHQETQYF.

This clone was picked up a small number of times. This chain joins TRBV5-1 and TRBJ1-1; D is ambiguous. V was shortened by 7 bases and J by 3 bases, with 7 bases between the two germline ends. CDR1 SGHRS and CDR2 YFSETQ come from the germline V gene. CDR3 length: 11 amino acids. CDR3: CASGEDTEAFF. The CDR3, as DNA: TGCGCCAGCGGGGAGGACACTGAAGCTTTCTTT.

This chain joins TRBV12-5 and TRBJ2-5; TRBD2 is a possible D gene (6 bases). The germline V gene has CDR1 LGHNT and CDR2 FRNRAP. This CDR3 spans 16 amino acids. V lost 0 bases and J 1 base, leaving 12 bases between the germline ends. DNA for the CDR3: TGTGCTAGTGGTTTGGTTGTTAGCGGAGCCCAAGAGACCCAGTACTTC. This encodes CASGLVVSGAQETQYF. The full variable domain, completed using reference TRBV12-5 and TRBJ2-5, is DARVTQTPRHKVTEMGQEVTMRCQPILGHNTVFWYRQTMMQGLELLAYFRNRAPLDDSGMPKDRFSAEMPDATLATLKIQPSEPRDSAVYFCASGLVVSGAQETQYFGPGTRLLVL.

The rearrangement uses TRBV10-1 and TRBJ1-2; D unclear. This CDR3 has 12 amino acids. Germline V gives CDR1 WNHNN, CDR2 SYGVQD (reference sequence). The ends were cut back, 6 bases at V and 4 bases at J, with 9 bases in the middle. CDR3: CASRAVAYGYTF. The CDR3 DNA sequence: TGCGCCAGCAGAGCGGTAGCCTATGGCTACACCTTC.

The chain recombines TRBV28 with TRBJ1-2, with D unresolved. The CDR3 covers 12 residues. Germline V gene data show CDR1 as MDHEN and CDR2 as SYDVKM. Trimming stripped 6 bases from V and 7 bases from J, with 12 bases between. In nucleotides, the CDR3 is TGTGCCAGCAGAACTACTTGGTCTGGCTACACCTTC. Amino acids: CASRTTWSGYTF.

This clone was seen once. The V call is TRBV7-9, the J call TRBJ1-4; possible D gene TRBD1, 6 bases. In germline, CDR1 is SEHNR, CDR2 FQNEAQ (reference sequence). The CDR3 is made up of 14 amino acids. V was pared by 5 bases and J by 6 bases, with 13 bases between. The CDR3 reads CASSHKGGDEKLFF. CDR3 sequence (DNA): TGTGCCAGCAGCCATAAAGGGGGGGATGAAAAACTGTTTTTT.

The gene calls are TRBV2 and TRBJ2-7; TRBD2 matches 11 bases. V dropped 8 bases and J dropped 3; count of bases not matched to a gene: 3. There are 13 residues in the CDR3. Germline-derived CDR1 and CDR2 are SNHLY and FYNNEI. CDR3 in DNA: TGTGCCAGCGGGACTAGCGGCCTCTACGAGCAGTACTTC. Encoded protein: CASGTSGLYEQYF.

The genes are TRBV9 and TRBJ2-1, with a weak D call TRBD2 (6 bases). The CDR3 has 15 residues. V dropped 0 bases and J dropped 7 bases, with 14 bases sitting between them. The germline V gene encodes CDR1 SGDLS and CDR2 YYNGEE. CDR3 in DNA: TGTGCCAGCAGCGTAGGCTCTGGACGGGGGAATGAGCAGTTCTTC. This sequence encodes CASSVGSGRGNEQFF.

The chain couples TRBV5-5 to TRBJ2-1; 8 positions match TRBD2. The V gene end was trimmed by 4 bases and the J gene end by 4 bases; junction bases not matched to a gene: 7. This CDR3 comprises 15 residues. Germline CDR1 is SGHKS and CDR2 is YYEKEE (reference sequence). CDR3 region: CASSPGRAVYNEQFF. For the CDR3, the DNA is TGTGCCAGCAGCCCCGGGAGGGCCGTTTACAATGAGCAGTTCTTC.

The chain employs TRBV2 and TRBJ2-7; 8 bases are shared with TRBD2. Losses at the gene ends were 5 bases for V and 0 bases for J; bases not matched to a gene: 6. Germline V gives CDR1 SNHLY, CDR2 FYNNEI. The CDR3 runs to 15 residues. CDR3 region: CASSSQLAASYEQYF. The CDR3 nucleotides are TGTGCCAGCAGTTCCCAACTAGCGGCCTCCTACGAGCAGTACTTC. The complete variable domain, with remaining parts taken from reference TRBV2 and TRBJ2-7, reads EPEVTQTPSHQVTQMGQEVILRCVPISNHLYFYWYRQILGQKVEFLVSFYNNEISEKSEIFDDQFSVERPDGSNFTLKIRSTKLEDSAMYFCASSSQLAASYEQYFGPGTRLTVT.

The CDR3 region is CASSQEARAGTYEQYF. The CDR3 bases are TGCGCCAGCAGCCAAGAGGCGAGGGCAGGAACCTACGAGCAGTACTTC. The J gene is TRBJ2-7, the V gene TRBV4-1, with D tentatively TRBD2 (5 bases). The V gene lost 0 bases and the J gene lost 2 bases, with 14 bases spanning the gap. Germline loops: CDR1 MGHRA, CDR2 YSYEKL. CDR3 length equals 16 residues.

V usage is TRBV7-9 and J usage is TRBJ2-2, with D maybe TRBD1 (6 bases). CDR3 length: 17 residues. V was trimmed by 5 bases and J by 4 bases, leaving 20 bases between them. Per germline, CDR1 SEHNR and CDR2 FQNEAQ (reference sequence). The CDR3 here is CASSRFSTGRSTGELFF. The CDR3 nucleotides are TGTGCCAGCAGCCGATTCTCGACAGGCAGGTCCACCGGGGAGCTGTTTTTT.